A selection of T cell receptor beta chains follows, all from one sample in a study of radiation and T cells in renal cell carcinoma. This table comes from immunoSEQ multiplex PCR, and its TCRdb copy is limited to in-frame clones, with some not included. This sample carries more than 65,000 clones, around 85% of them seen once, and the ten largest clones take 20% to 25%. Sequenced material: blood, taken from a patient whose treatment included radiotherapy and nephrectomy. The receptors stem from a woman between 50 and 59 years old with renal cell carcinoma. CDR3s include the opening cysteine and the closing phenylalanine or tryptophan. A D gene is named only where the DNA matches it firmly. Clone size is given for some rows only: seen once, a few or many times, or a class if the clone is expanded.

>TRBJ2-2|TRBD1|NA|TRBV5-4
TGTGCCAGCAGCACCCAAACACAGGGGAAAACCGGGGAGCTGTTTTTT
CASSTQTQGKTGELFF
>TRBJ2-1|NA|NA|TRBV15
TGTGCCACCAGTGGGGCAGGGGAAGCCAATGAGCAGTTCTTC
CATSGAGEANEQFF
>TRBJ2-6|NA|NA|TRBV19
TGTGCCAGTAGGGGCCGAGGCAACTCTGGGGCCAACGTCCTGACTTTC
CASRGRGNSGANVLTF
>TRBJ2-7|TRBD1|NA|TRBV28
TGTGCCAGCAGGTCAGGGGGCGTAAGCTCCTACGAGCAGTACTTC
CASRSGGVSSYEQYF
>TRBJ2-3|TRBD2|NA|TRBV5-4
TGTGCCAGCAGCTTGGGAAGTAGCGGGGGATCTACAGATACGCAGTATTTT
CASSLGSSGGSTDTQYF
>TRBJ1-1|NA|NA|TRBV21-1
TGTGCCAGCAACCGTGAGTGGCAACCGGGCCTAAGTGAAGCTTTCTTT
CASNREWQPGLSEAFF
>TRBJ1-4|TRBD1|NA|TRBV2
TGTGCCAGCAGTTTACAGGGGTTAACTAATGAAAAACTGTTTTTT
CASSLQGLTNEKLFF
>TRBJ2-1|NA|NA|TRBV5-1
TGCGCCAGCAGCCTGGACTTAAGCTCCTACAATGAGCAGTTCTTC
CASSLDLSSYNEQFF
>TRBJ2-1|NA|NA|TRBV5-4
TGTGCCAGCAGCTTGCTTCGGGACTCACGCGGGGATGAGCAGTTCTTC
CASSLLRDSRGDEQFF
>TRBJ1-5|NA|NA|TRBV6-1
TGTGCCAGCACTCTCGGGGGAGGGCAGCCCCAGCATTTT
CASTLGGGQPQHF
>TRBJ1-1|NA|NA|TRBV7-2
TGTGCCAGCAGCCCGGGCCAGGGGAGGGGGAACACTGAAGCTTTCTTT
CASSPGQGRGNTEAFF
>TRBJ2-7|TRBD2|NA|TRBV10-3
TGTGCCATCAGTGACAGAGCGGGGGTAGGGTCCTACGAGCAGTACTTC
CAISDRAGVGSYEQYF
>TRBJ2-3|NA|once|TRBV4-1
TGCGCCAGCAGCCAATACGGGTTAGGTGCAGATACGCAGTATTTT
CASSQYGLGADTQYF
>TRBJ1-4|TRBD1|NA|TRBV19
TGTGCCAGTAGCTCACCGGGACAGGGGGCAACTAATGAAAAACTGTTTTTT
CASSSPGQGATNEKLFF
>TRBJ2-2|TRBD2|once|TRBV7-3
TGTGCCAGCAGCTTAACCCACAGGCTAGCGGGAGACACCGGGGAGCTGTTTTTT
CASSLTHRLAGDTGELFF
>TRBJ2-1|NA|NA|TRBV7-9
TGTGCCAGCAGCTTACCAGGGGATCGGCTCAATGAGCAGTTCTTC
CASSLPGDRLNEQFF
>TRBJ1-2|NA|NA|TRBV15
TGTGCCACCAGCAGAGATAGGGTACCGAGGAGCTACACCTTC
CATSRDRVPRSYTF
>TRBJ2-1|TRBD2|NA|TRBV6-5
TGTGCCAGTAAAAGGGACTACCTATCGGAGCAGTTCTTC
CASKRDYLSEQFF
>TRBJ2-2|TRBD2|once|TRBV2
TGTGCCAGCAGCGGGGGGGCGAACACCGGGGAGCTGTTTTTT
CASSGGANTGELFF
>TRBJ1-1|TRBD1|NA|TRBV6-5
TGTGCCAGCAGGGGGGACAGGGTGGCTTTCTTT
CASRGDRVAFF
>TRBJ2-5|NA|NA|TRBV6-1
TGTGCCAGCACCCTCTCCAGGGGATACCAAGAGACCCAGTACTTC
CASTLSRGYQETQYF
>TRBJ1-1|TRBD1|NA|TRBV6-6
TGTGCCAGCAGTCCAGGGACAGGGGGCTATACTGAAGCTTTCTTT
CASSPGTGGYTEAFF
>TRBJ2-3|TRBD2|NA|TRBV9
TGTGCCAGCAGCGTAGAAGGCGGGAGGCGCTTGAATACGCAGTATTTT
CASSVEGGRRLNTQYF
>TRBJ2-2|TRBD1|NA|TRBV28
TGTGCCAGCAGTCCAAATGACAGGGCTACCGGGGAGCTGTTTTTT
CASSPNDRATGELFF
>TRBJ2-7|TRBD1|NA|TRBV4-1
TGCGCCAGCAGCCTTCCGGGACAGGGGGCATACGAGCAGTACTTC
CASSLPGQGAYEQYF
>TRBJ2-1|NA|NA|TRBV18
TGTGCCAGCTCACCAGTCCAGGGTCTGGAGCAGTTCTTC
CASSPVQGLEQFF
>TRBJ2-1|TRBD1|NA|TRBV7-9
TGTGCCAGCTGTGACCAGGGCAGGGGGTCCTACAATGAGCAGTTCTTC
CASCDQGRGSYNEQFF
>TRBJ1-3|NA|NA|TRBV6-5
TGTGCCAGCAGTTACGTCCCCCGGGGTGGAAACACCATATATTTT
CASSYVPRGGNTIYF
>TRBJ1-1|TRBD1|NA|TRBV5-5
TGTGCCAGCAGCCCAGGGGGCGAGAACACTGAAGCTTTCTTT
CASSPGGENTEAFF
>TRBJ2-1|NA|NA|TRBV28
TGTGCCAGCAGTTTATCTGGATCGGGGGACCCGAGGGAGTTCTTC
CASSLSGSGDPREFF
>TRBJ2-2|NA|once|TRBV4-3
TGCGCCAGCAGCCAAGAGGGGCAGCGAATCCCCGGGGAGCTGTTTTTT
CASSQEGQRIPGELFF
>TRBJ1-2|NA|NA|TRBV19
TGTGCCAGTAGTACCAATCCTCTTCATGGCTACACCTTC
CASSTNPLHGYTF
>TRBJ2-5|TRBD1|NA|TRBV19
TGTGCCAGTAAAAGTGGCAGGGGGCGTCCAGAGACCCAGTACTTC
CASKSGRGRPETQYF
>TRBJ1-4|NA|NA|TRBV18
TGTGCCAGCTCACCGGGACGGGTGAATGAAAAACTGTTTTTT
CASSPGRVNEKLFF
>TRBJ2-7|TRBD2|NA|TRBV2
TGTGCCACCGGGACTAGGGCCCACGAGCAGTACTTC
CATGTRAHEQYF
>TRBJ2-1|NA|NA|TRBV18
TGTGCCAGCTCACCGAGCCAACCGGGGAGCTCCTACAATGAGCAGTTCTTC
CASSPSQPGSSYNEQFF
>TRBJ1-1|NA|NA|TRBV28
TGTGCCAGCTCCATGGGCAGGGTGCGAGCTTTCTTT
CASSMGRVRAFF
>TRBJ2-7|NA|NA|TRBV21-1
TGTGCCAGCAGCAAAGGGATGAACGGGGACAGGGGGACCTACGAGCAGTACTTC
CASSKGMNGDRGTYEQYF
>TRBJ2-5|NA|NA|TRBV2
TGTGCCAGCAGTCCCTCGACGGAAGAGACCCAGTACTTC
CASSPSTEETQYF
>TRBJ2-7|NA|once|TRBV21-1
TGTGCCAGCAGCAAAGAGACAGGGAATGGAATGGCCTACGAGCAGTACTTC
CASSKETGNGMAYEQYF
>TRBJ2-7|TRBD1|NA|TRBV18
TGTGCCAGCTCAGCCGGGACAGCGAGCTCCTACGAGCAGTACTTC
CASSAGTASSYEQYF
>TRBJ1-6|TRBD1|NA|TRBV6-4
TGTGCCAGCAGTGAAACAGGGGTTAATTCACCCCTCCACTTT
CASSETGVNSPLHF
>TRBJ2-2|TRBD2|NA|TRBV12-5
TGTGCTAGTGGGCGGGGGACGGAGAACACCGGGGAGCTGTTTTTT
CASGRGTENTGELFF
>TRBJ2-1|NA|few|TRBV7-3
TGTGCCAGCAGCTTACAACCGGACCACAATGAGCAGTTCTTC
CASSLQPDHNEQFF
>TRBJ1-1|TRBD1|few|TRBV5-6
TGTGCCAGCAGCTTTACAGGGGAGTTGCTTAGGACTGAAGCTTTCTTT
CASSFTGELLRTEAFF
>TRBJ1-6|TRBD1|NA|TRBV5-1
TGCGCCAGCAGCTTGATCGGACAGGGTGGCAATTCACCCCTCCACTTT
CASSLIGQGGNSPLHF
>TRBJ2-3|NA|NA|TRBV7-9
TGTGCCAGCAGCTTTGTTCAGGGTTTTGGGCCAGATACGCAGTATTTT
CASSFVQGFGPDTQYF
>TRBJ2-1|NA|NA|TRBV7-2
TGTGCCAGCAGCTTTGGGCTGGCTGACAATGAGCAGTTCTTC
CASSFGLADNEQFF
>TRBJ2-4|TRBD2|NA|TRBV6-5
TGTGCCAGCAGCCCGACTAGCGGGGAATACATTCAGTACTTC
CASSPTSGEYIQYF
>TRBJ2-7|TRBD2|once|TRBV4-2
TGTGCCAGCAGCCAAGCTCCATCTCGACTAGCGGGAGGGCCCTACGAGCAGTACTTC
CASSQAPSRLAGGPYEQYF
>TRBJ1-2|NA|NA|TRBV20-1
TGCAGTCAAGGTAGCTATGGCTACACCTTC
CSQGSYGYTF
>TRBJ1-2|NA|NA|TRBV30
TGTGCCTGGAGTGGTCAGGGCCGAGCCTATGGCTACACCTTC
CAWSGQGRAYGYTF
>TRBJ1-1|TRBD1|NA|TRBV5-4
TGTGCCAGCAGCACGGGACAGGGGACGGCTGAAGCTTTCTTT
CASSTGQGTAEAFF
>TRBJ2-5|TRBD1|NA|TRBV18
TGTGCCAGCTCACCACCGGGACAGATAGAAGAGACCCAGTACTTC
CASSPPGQIEETQYF
>TRBJ2-3|NA|few|TRBV5-1
TGCGCCAGCAGGTCCGGGGCGGAGGGCACAGATACGCAGTATTTT
CASRSGAEGTDTQYF
>TRBJ2-7|NA|NA|TRBV27
TGTGCCAGCAGTCCGCCAGGGCAGGGACTCTCCTACGAGCAGTACTTC
CASSPPGQGLSYEQYF
>TRBJ2-7|NA|NA|TRBV19
TGTGCCAGTAGTGCTGGGAGTTTGGCATGGTACGAGCAGTACTTC
CASSAGSLAWYEQYF
>TRBJ2-7|NA|NA|TRBV6-5
TGTGCCAGCAGTTTACAGCCCGAGGGAAGGGGCGAGCAGTACTTC
CASSLQPEGRGEQYF